The T cell receptor beta chain described here comes from a study of regulatory T cells in long-lasting Graves disease. The study's findings and limits: With persistent disease, TRBV28, TRBJ1-2 and TRBJ2-5 were the favored segments. Comparison showed that persistent patients shared more public clonotypes (roughly 2,700) than new patients (966).

The table lists this clonotype with many counts. Its antigen is not identified. Construction of the TCR beta libraries employed iRepertoire HTBI primers in conjunction with Arm-PCR of CDR3 regions. TCRdb ran MiXCR on the multiplex PCR reads and lists one entry per CDR3 protein. In the table there are approximately 360,000 distinct CDR3 sequences, 12% of which are singletons. Stated time point: newly diagnosed GD, antithyroid drugs for less than 3 months. Construction of the TCR library relied on RNA isolated from PBMCs. V dropped 1 base and J dropped 5 bases, with 8 bases sitting between them. Germline-derived CDR1 and CDR2 are MDHEN and SYDVKM. The length of the CDR3 is 13 residues. These sequences were also reported in another study, on T cells in Graves' hyperthyroidism and ophthalmopathy. Turning to that study: Blood shared most expanded thyroid clonotypes above 0.001. Before onset, by a median of around 6.1 months, the model predicted ophthalmopathy.

The specimen comprised peripheral blood mononuclear cells (PBMCs), sampled at new diagnosis, from a patient treated with antithyroid drugs. The receptor's source is a woman under 30 with Graves disease. The V call is TRBV28, the J call TRBJ2-5, with no clear D. This CDR3 is CASSLSLRETQYF. As DNA, the CDR3 is TGTGCCAGCAGTTTATCCCTCCGGGAGACCCAGTACTTC.